This TCR beta chain derives from a study of cytomegalovirus exposure and HLA in healthy donors. PCR amplification relied on 60 Vbeta primers (plus 13 Jbeta primers). This table comes from immunoSEQ multiplex PCR, and its TCRdb copy is limited to in-frame clones, with some not included. This table holds about 160,000 clones, around four fifths found once. V lost 3 bases to trimming and J lost 5 bases; unmatched junction nucleotides: 5. The CDR3 is 15 residues long. The germline V gene has CDR1 MGHRA and CDR2 YSYEKL. The sample consisted of PBMCs. This chain connects TRBV4-1 to TRBJ2-7; 12 bases fit TRBD1. The receptor's source is a man aged 18 to 30 in good health and CMV-seronegative. CDR3 coding DNA: TGCGCCAGCAGCCATACCGGGACAGGGGGCGACGAGCAGTACTTC. This translates into CASSHTGTGGDEQYF.